A selection of T cell receptor beta chains follows, all from one sample in a study of OX40 agonist ivuxolimab in advanced cancers. The repertoire was sequenced with immunoSEQ multiplex PCR; TCRdb's copy has only in-frame clones and lacks some. The repertoire holds roughly 80,000 clones, with roughly 91% as singletons. Source: CD4+ or CD8+ T cells sorted from blood, taken in a trial of the OX40 agonist ivuxolimab. The receptors originated from an adult with an advanced solid tumor such as melanoma, head and neck, liver or kidney cancer. Both conserved end residues are part of each CDR3. Each record gives: V gene, J gene, D gene, clone size, CDR3 DNA, CDR3 protein. D genes are given only for firm matches. Clone size is not always given. Where it is, it says once, few, many or a class for expanded clones.

v_gene: TRBV10-3
j_gene: TRBJ2-2
d_gene: NA
abundance: NA
CDR3nt: TGTGCCATCAGTGAGCCTCACGGGGACGGGGAGCTGTTTTTT
CDR3aa: CAISEPHGDGELFF

v_gene: TRBV4-2
j_gene: TRBJ2-7
d_gene: TRBD2
abundance: NA
CDR3nt: TGTGCCAGCAGCCGGGATGGAACCATAGCAGGGAGGGAATACTACGAGCAGTACTTC
CDR3aa: CASSRDGTIAGREYYEQYF

v_gene: TRBV5-1
j_gene: TRBJ2-2
d_gene: TRBD1
abundance: NA
CDR3nt: TGCGCCAGCAGCGCGGGACAGGCGGTCGGGGAGCTGTTTTTT
CDR3aa: CASSAGQAVGELFF

v_gene: TRBV5-1
j_gene: TRBJ1-2
d_gene: TRBD1
abundance: NA
CDR3nt: TGCGCCAGCAGCTTGGAAGGGGGCGCGTCGTTGCAGGGCTACACCTTC
CDR3aa: CASSLEGGASLQGYTF

v_gene: TRBV5-8
j_gene: TRBJ1-5
d_gene: NA
abundance: once
CDR3nt: TGTGCCTCCGGGGCGGATAAAAATCAGCCCCAGCATTTT
CDR3aa: CASGADKNQPQHF

v_gene: TRBV19
j_gene: TRBJ1-5
d_gene: TRBD1
abundance: NA
CDR3nt: TGTGCCAGTAGTATGAGGGGGCGTCAGCCCCAGCATTTT
CDR3aa: CASSMRGRQPQHF

v_gene: TRBV2
j_gene: TRBJ1-2
d_gene: NA
abundance: NA
CDR3nt: TGTGCCAGCAGTGAACACAGCGAAGGGGGGGGCTACACCTTC
CDR3aa: CASSEHSEGGGYTF

v_gene: TRBV18
j_gene: TRBJ2-7
d_gene: TRBD2
abundance: NA
CDR3nt: TGTGCCAGCTCACCCGTCGCGGGAGGGAGATACGAGCAGTACTTC
CDR3aa: CASSPVAGGRYEQYF

v_gene: TRBV7-8
j_gene: TRBJ2-1
d_gene: NA
abundance: NA
CDR3nt: TGTGCCAGCAGTTCTCCGTCCAGCCCGGGCAATGAGCAGTTCTTC
CDR3aa: CASSSPSSPGNEQFF

v_gene: TRBV5-5
j_gene: TRBJ2-7
d_gene: NA
abundance: NA
CDR3nt: TGTGCCAGCAGTTCCGACGGACTTTCACGTTGGGGAGAGCAGTACTTC
CDR3aa: CASSSDGLSRWGEQYF

v_gene: TRBV19
j_gene: TRBJ1-1
d_gene: NA
abundance: once
CDR3nt: TGTGCCAGTAGATTTGGTTTGAACACTGAAGCTTTCTTT
CDR3aa: CASRFGLNTEAFF

v_gene: TRBV5-4
j_gene: TRBJ1-6
d_gene: NA
abundance: few
CDR3nt: TGTGCCAGCAGCTTGGATCGGTATAATTCACCCCTCCACTTT
CDR3aa: CASSLDRYNSPLHF

v_gene: TRBV7-9
j_gene: TRBJ2-5
d_gene: NA
abundance: NA
CDR3nt: TGTGCCAGCAGCTTAGGAGGGTGGGGATACCAAGAGACCCAGTACTTC
CDR3aa: CASSLGGWGYQETQYF

v_gene: TRBV7-5
j_gene: TRBJ1-2
d_gene: NA
abundance: NA
CDR3nt: TGTGCCAGAAGCTTATTAGACGGAGGCTACACCTTC
CDR3aa: CARSLLDGGYTF

v_gene: TRBV25-1
j_gene: TRBJ1-2
d_gene: TRBD1
abundance: NA
CDR3nt: TGTGCCAGCAGTGGAGGGACAGCGATCTATGGCTACACCTTC
CDR3aa: CASSGGTAIYGYTF

v_gene: TRBV5-1
j_gene: TRBJ2-1
d_gene: TRBD2
abundance: NA
CDR3nt: TGCGCCAGCAGCACTAGCGGGAGGGCGAGCTCCTACAATGAGCAGTTCTTC
CDR3aa: CASSTSGRASSYNEQFF

v_gene: TRBV5-5
j_gene: TRBJ1-2
d_gene: NA
abundance: NA
CDR3nt: TGTGCCAGCAGCTGGCAGGGACCTATGGAGTATGGCTACACCTTC
CDR3aa: CASSWQGPMEYGYTF